The clone carrying this T cell receptor (beta chain) was counted once. The sample holds other DNA sequences that translate to the same CDR3. V lost 2 bases, J lost 0 bases, and 8 bases lay in between. Per germline, CDR1 SGHTA and CDR2 FQGTGA. The CDR3 contains 15 residues. The data derive from a study of blood T cell repertoires in COVID-19. Study context: Material from acute and convalescent COVID-19 was sourced from the United States, Italy and Spain. The cDNA or gDNA used as material had been derived from T cells, B-cell-depleted T cells, or PBMCs.

Original processing methods: Amplification with reference gene primers provided the estimates of nucleated cell counts. Only in-frame clones appear in the TCRdb table, and some are missing; sequencing was by immunoSEQ multiplex PCR. V, J and clone size are those of that table, while D and trimming were read from the DNA. The table records 95,000 to 150,000 clones, roughly four fifths of them present only once. While infection was still active, Seattle patients were enrolled and then followed longitudinally. Source material: peripheral blood. The V gene is TRBV7-3, the J gene TRBJ2-1; weak D call: TRBD2 (6 bases). The TCR originated in a man aged 25 to 45 with COVID-19, enrolled during active disease. CDR3 sequence reads: CASSLDGSSYNEQFF. The CDR3 DNA follows: TGTGCCAGCAGCTTAGACGGGAGCTCCTACAATGAGCAGTTCTTC.